The rows below give T cell receptor beta chains drawn from one sample of a study of siplizumab effects on memory and regulatory T cells. This table comes from immunoSEQ multiplex PCR, and its TCRdb copy is limited to in-frame clones, with some not included. The sample records some 100,000 clones, roughly 92% being singletons. The sequencing sample was made of Tregs sorted from blood. Receptors were obtained from a human donor in good health. Both conserved end residues are part of each CDR3. A D gene is named only where the DNA matches it firmly. Clone size is stated in some rows and not others, as once, few, many or a class when expanded.

D gene: NA; V gene: TRBV25-1; J gene: TRBJ1-2; clone size: NA; CDR3 DNA: TGTGCCAGCAGTGAATACCCAAGTGGCTACACCTTC; CDR3 protein: CASSEYPSGYTF
D gene: NA; V gene: TRBV7-6; J gene: TRBJ2-2; clone size: NA; CDR3 DNA: TGTGCCAGCAGCTTACGTTCGAATAGGGAGATCAGCGGGGAGCTGTTTTTT; CDR3 protein: CASSLRSNREISGELFF
D gene: NA; V gene: TRBV28; J gene: TRBJ2-1; clone size: NA; CDR3 DNA: TGTGCCAGCAGTTTTTTAGGCGCAGGGCCCTACAATGAGCAGTTCTTC; CDR3 protein: CASSFLGAGPYNEQFF
D gene: TRBD2; V gene: TRBV29-1; J gene: TRBJ2-5; clone size: NA; CDR3 DNA: TGCAGCGTTGTATTGGGTAGCGGGAGTTCGGAGACCCAGTACTTC; CDR3 protein: CSVVLGSGSSETQYF
D gene: TRBD1; V gene: TRBV28; J gene: TRBJ1-2; clone size: NA; CDR3 DNA: TGTGCCAGCAGTTTATTTCAGGGGGCTACCTTCTATGGCTACACCTTC; CDR3 protein: CASSLFQGATFYGYTF
D gene: NA; V gene: TRBV6-5; J gene: TRBJ2-5; clone size: once; CDR3 DNA: TGTGCCAGCAGAAGGGCCGAAGAAGGGACCCAGTACTTC; CDR3 protein: CASRRAEEGTQYF
D gene: NA; V gene: TRBV11-2; J gene: TRBJ2-1; clone size: NA; CDR3 DNA: TGTGCCAGCAGCTTTCCGGGAGACGATGAGCAGTTCTTC; CDR3 protein: CASSFPGDDEQFF
D gene: TRBD2; V gene: TRBV5-4; J gene: TRBJ2-1; clone size: NA; CDR3 DNA: TGTGCCAGCAGCCGACTAGCGGGGGGCGATGAGCAGTTCTTC; CDR3 protein: CASSRLAGGDEQFF
D gene: NA; V gene: TRBV30; J gene: TRBJ1-5; clone size: NA; CDR3 DNA: TGTGCCTGGAATGCCAGAAGCAATCAGCCCCAGCATTTT; CDR3 protein: CAWNARSNQPQHF
D gene: NA; V gene: TRBV27; J gene: TRBJ2-7; clone size: NA; CDR3 DNA: TGTGCCAGCAGTTTATCGATTACCCCCATCGGCGAGCAGTACTTC; CDR3 protein: CASSLSITPIGEQYF
D gene: TRBD2; V gene: TRBV19; J gene: TRBJ2-3; clone size: NA; CDR3 DNA: TGTGCCAGTAGGGGACTAGCGGGAGTCGATACGCAGTATTTT; CDR3 protein: CASRGLAGVDTQYF
D gene: NA; V gene: TRBV2; J gene: TRBJ1-2; clone size: NA; CDR3 DNA: TGTGCCAGCAGTGCCTCCCGTGGCCACTATGGCTACACCTTC; CDR3 protein: CASSASRGHYGYTF
D gene: TRBD2; V gene: TRBV7-3; J gene: TRBJ2-1; clone size: once; CDR3 DNA: TGTGCCAGCAGCTTAGGCGGGGGGCCCAACAATGAGCAGTTCTTC; CDR3 protein: CASSLGGGPNNEQFF
D gene: NA; V gene: TRBV5-6; J gene: TRBJ1-3; clone size: NA; CDR3 DNA: TGTGCCAGCAGCTTGCTAGGGCAGCTCTCTGGAAACACCATATATTTT; CDR3 protein: CASSLLGQLSGNTIYF
D gene: TRBD1; V gene: TRBV6-6; J gene: TRBJ1-2; clone size: NA; CDR3 DNA: TGTGCCAGCTCCTCAGGGGGGGACAGCACCTTTAAGGGCTACACCTTC; CDR3 protein: CASSSGGDSTFKGYTF
D gene: NA; V gene: TRBV7-3; J gene: TRBJ2-2; clone size: NA; CDR3 DNA: TGTGCCAGCAGCTTAACGAGCGCCTTGAACACCGGGGAGCTGTTTTTT; CDR3 protein: CASSLTSALNTGELFF
D gene: NA; V gene: TRBV29-1; J gene: TRBJ2-3; clone size: NA; CDR3 DNA: TGCAGCGTGAGGGACCGAGGAAAGGATACGCAGTATTTT; CDR3 protein: CSVRDRGKDTQYF
D gene: NA; V gene: TRBV7-9; J gene: TRBJ2-7; clone size: NA; CDR3 DNA: TGTGCCAGCAGCTTAGCGAAGGGTAACTACGAGCAGTACTTC; CDR3 protein: CASSLAKGNYEQYF
D gene: TRBD1; V gene: TRBV27; J gene: TRBJ2-2; clone size: NA; CDR3 DNA: TGTGCCAGCAGGAGACAGGGGGACACCGGGGAGCTGTTTTTT; CDR3 protein: CASRRQGDTGELFF
D gene: NA; V gene: TRBV11-3; J gene: TRBJ2-1; clone size: NA; CDR3 DNA: TGTGCCAGCAGCTTCAACTCCTACAATGAGCAGTTCTTC; CDR3 protein: CASSFNSYNEQFF
D gene: TRBD1; V gene: TRBV5-6; J gene: TRBJ2-7; clone size: NA; CDR3 DNA: TGTGCCAGCAGCTTGGGGACAGGGTCAGCCTACGAGCAGTACTTC; CDR3 protein: CASSLGTGSAYEQYF
D gene: NA; V gene: TRBV19; J gene: TRBJ1-3; clone size: few; CDR3 DNA: TGTGCCAGTAGCTCCACGGGAAACACCATATATTTT; CDR3 protein: CASSSTGNTIYF
D gene: TRBD1; V gene: TRBV6-1; J gene: TRBJ2-3; clone size: once; CDR3 DNA: TGTGCCGGAAGGACAGGTTCTAGCACAGATACGCAGTATTTT; CDR3 protein: CAGRTGSSTDTQYF
D gene: NA; V gene: TRBV11-3; J gene: TRBJ2-3; clone size: few; CDR3 DNA: TGTGCCAGCAGCTTACAATCAGATACGCAGTATTTT; CDR3 protein: CASSLQSDTQYF
D gene: NA; V gene: TRBV18; J gene: TRBJ2-3; clone size: NA; CDR3 DNA: TGTGCCAGCTCACCGGGACTGGCCACAGATACGCAGTATTTT; CDR3 protein: CASSPGLATDTQYF
D gene: TRBD1; V gene: TRBV6-5; J gene: TRBJ1-3; clone size: NA; CDR3 DNA: TGTGCCAGCAGTTACCAGGGGGCGAGTGGAAACACCATATATTTT; CDR3 protein: CASSYQGASGNTIYF
D gene: TRBD1; V gene: TRBV27; J gene: TRBJ2-7; clone size: NA; CDR3 DNA: TGTGCCAGCAGTGGGCTTGGACAGGGAAAGTCCTACGAGCAGTACTTC; CDR3 protein: CASSGLGQGKSYEQYF
D gene: NA; V gene: TRBV29-1; J gene: TRBJ1-1; clone size: NA; CDR3 DNA: TGCAGCGTTCCGGGACCGGTGAACACTGAAGCTTTCTTT; CDR3 protein: CSVPGPVNTEAFF
D gene: NA; V gene: TRBV5-1; J gene: TRBJ2-7; clone size: NA; CDR3 DNA: TGCGCCAGCAGCTTGGCCCGCGACCCGCCAGGGGAGCAGTACTTC; CDR3 protein: CASSLARDPPGEQYF